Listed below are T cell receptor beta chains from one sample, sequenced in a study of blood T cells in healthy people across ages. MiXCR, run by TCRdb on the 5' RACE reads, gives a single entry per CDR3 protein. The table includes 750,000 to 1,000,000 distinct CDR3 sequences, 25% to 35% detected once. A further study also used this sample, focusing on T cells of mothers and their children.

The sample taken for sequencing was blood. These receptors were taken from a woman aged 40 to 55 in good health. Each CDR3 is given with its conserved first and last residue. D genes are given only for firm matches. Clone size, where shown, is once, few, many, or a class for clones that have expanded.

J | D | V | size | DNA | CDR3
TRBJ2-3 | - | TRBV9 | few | TGTGCCAGCAGCCCCCGTGGGTTCACCCCCGATACGCAGTATTTT | CASSPRGFTPDTQYF
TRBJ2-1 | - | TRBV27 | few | TGTGCCAGCAAAAACGCGAGGACGGACAATGAGCAGTTCTTC | CASKNARTDNEQFF
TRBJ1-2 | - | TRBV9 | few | TGTGCCAGCAGCGGGGCGTGGGAGGGCTATGGCTACACCTTC | CASSGAWEGYGYTF
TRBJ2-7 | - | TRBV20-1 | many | TGCAGTGCTAGACAGGGATACGAGCAGTACTTC | CSARQGYEQYF
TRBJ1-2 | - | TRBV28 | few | TGTGCCAGCAGTGCCCTGACGAAGGGTGACGGCTACACCTTC | CASSALTKGDGYTF
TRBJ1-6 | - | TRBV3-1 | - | TGTGCCAGCAGGGACATGGGGGGCTCACCCCTCCACTTT | CASRDMGGSPLHF
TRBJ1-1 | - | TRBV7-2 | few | TGTGCCAGCAGCCTGCTAACGAGTTCCACTGAAGCTTTCTTT | CASSLLTSSTEAFF
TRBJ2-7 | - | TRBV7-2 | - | TGTGCCAGCAGCTTAAGCCCAGGACATCCCTACGGGCAGTACTTC | CASSLSPGHPYGQYF
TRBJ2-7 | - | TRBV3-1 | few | TGTGCCGGCAGCCCTGGACGGTACGAGCAGTACTTC | CAGSPGRYEQYF
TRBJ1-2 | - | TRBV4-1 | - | TGCGCCAGCAGCCATGACGTGGGAATCGACTATGGCTACACCTTC | CASSHDVGIDYGYTF
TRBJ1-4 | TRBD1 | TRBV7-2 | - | TGTGCCAGCAGCGGGCGGACAGGGTGGGATGAAAAACTGTTTTTT | CASSGRTGWDEKLFF
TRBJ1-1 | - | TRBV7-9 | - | TGTGCCAGCAGCTTTAGGAGGGGTGGAACTGAAGCTTTCTTT | CASSFRRGGTEAFF
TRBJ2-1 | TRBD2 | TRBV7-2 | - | TGTGCCAGCAGCCCTCGGGGGGGGGCGAACAATGAGCAGTTCTTC | CASSPRGGANNEQFF
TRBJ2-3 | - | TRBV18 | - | TGTGCCAGCTCAGCAGAAGGGAGCACAGATACGCAGTATTTT | CASSAEGSTDTQYF